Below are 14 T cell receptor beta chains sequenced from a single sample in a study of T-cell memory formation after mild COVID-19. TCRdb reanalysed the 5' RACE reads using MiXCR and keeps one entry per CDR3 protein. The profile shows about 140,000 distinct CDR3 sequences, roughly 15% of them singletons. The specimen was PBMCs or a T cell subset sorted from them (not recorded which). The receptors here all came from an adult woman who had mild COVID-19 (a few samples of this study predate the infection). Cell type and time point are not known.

The CDR3 loop reads CASSWGTGEAEAFF. The CDR3, as DNA: TGCGCCAGCAGCTGGGGGACAGGGGAGGCTGAAGCTTTCTTT. The genes are TRBV5-1 and TRBJ1-1, with TRBD1 identical over 10 bases. The CDR3 has 14 residues. Germline V CDR1 and CDR2: SGHRS, YFSETQ. V lost 3 bases to trimming and J lost 6 bases; unmatched junction nucleotides: 5.

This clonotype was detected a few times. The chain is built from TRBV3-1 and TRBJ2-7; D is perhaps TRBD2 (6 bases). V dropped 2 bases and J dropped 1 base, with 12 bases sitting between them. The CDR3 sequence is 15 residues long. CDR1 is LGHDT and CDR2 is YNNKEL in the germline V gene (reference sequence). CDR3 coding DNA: TGTGCCAGCAGCCAACGGGCAGGAGGGTCCTACGAGCAGTACTTC. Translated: CASSQRAGGSYEQYF.

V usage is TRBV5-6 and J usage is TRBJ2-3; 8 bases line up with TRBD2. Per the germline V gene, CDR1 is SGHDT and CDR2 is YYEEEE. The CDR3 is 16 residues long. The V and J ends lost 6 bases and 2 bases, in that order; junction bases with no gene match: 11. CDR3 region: CASTKYTSGNTDTQYF. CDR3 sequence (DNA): TGTGCCAGCACAAAATACACTAGCGGCAACACAGATACGCAGTATTTT. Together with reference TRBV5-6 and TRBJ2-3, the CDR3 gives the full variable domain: DAGVTQSPTHLIKTRGQQVTLRCSPKSGHDTVSWYQQALGQGPQFIFQYYEEEERQRGNFPDRFSGHQFPNYSSELNVNALLLGDSALYLCASTKYTSGNTDTQYFGPGTRLTVL.

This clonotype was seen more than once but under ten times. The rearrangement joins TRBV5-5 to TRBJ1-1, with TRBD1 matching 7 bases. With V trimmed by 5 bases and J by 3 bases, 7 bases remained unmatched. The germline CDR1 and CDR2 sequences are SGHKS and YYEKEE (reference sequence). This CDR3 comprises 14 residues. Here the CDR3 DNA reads TGTGCCAGCAGTCCTACAGGGGTCGACACTGAAGCTTTCTTT. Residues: CASSPTGVDTEAFF. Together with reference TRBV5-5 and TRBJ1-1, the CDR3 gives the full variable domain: DAGVTQSPTHLIKTRGQQVTLRCSPISGHKSVSWYQQVLGQGPQFIFQYYEKEERGRGNFPDRFSARQFPNYSSELNVNALLLGDSALYLCASSPTGVDTEAFFGQGTRLTVV.

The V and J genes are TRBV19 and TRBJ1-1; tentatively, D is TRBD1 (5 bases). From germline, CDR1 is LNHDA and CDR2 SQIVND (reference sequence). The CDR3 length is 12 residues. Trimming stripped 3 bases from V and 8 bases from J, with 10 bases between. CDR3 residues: CASSINRGEAFF. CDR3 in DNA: TGTGCCAGTAGTATTAACCGGGGCGAAGCTTTCTTT.

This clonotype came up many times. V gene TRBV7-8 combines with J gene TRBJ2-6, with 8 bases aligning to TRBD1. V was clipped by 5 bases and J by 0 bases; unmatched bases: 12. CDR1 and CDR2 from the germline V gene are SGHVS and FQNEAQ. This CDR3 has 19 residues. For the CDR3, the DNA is TGTGCCAGCAGCCCCCGGACAGGGTTCGGAGTCTCTGGGGCCAACGTCCTGACTTTC. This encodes CASSPRTGFGVSGANVLTF.

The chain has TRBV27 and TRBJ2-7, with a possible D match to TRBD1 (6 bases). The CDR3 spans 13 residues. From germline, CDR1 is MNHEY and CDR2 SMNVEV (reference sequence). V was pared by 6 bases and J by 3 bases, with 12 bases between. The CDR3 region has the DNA TGTGCCAGCAGCCGACAGGCATTCTACGAGCAGTACTTC. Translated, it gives CASSRQAFYEQYF.

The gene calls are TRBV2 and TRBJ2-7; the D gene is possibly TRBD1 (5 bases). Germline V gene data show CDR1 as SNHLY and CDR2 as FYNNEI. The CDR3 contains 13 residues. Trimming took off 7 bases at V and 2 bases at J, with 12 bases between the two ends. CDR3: CASTKTDPYEQYF. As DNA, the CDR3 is TGTGCCAGCACAAAGACAGACCCCTACGAGCAGTACTTC.

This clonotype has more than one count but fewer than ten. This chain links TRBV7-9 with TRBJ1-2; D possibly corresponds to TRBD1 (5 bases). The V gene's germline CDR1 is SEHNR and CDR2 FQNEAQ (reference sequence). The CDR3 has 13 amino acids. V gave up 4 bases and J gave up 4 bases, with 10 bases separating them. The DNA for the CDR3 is TGTGCCAGCAGCTCAGGACACCGCTATGGCTACACCTTC. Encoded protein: CASSSGHRYGYTF.

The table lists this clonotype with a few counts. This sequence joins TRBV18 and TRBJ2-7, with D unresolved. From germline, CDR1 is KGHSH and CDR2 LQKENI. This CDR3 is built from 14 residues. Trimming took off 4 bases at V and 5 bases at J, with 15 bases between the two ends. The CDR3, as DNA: TGTGCCAGCTCACAACCGACATCCAAGGACGAGCAGTACTTC. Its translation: CASSQPTSKDEQYF. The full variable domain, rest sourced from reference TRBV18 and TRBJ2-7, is NAGVMQNPRHLVRRRGQEARLRCSPMKGHSHVYWYRQLPEEGLKFMVYLQKENIIDESGMPKERFSAEFPKEGPSILRIQQVVRGDSAAYFCASSQPTSKDEQYFGPGTRLTVT.

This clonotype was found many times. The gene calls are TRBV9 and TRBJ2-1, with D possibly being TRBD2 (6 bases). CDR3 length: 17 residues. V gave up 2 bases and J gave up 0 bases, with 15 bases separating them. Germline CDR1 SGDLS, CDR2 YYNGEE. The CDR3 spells CASSVSGSLSSYNEQFF. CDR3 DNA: TGTGCCAGCAGCGTTAGCGGTAGTCTAAGCTCCTACAATGAGCAGTTCTTC.

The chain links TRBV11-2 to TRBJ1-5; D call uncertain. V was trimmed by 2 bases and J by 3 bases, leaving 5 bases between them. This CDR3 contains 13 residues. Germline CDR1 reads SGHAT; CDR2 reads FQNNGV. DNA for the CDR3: TGTGCCAGCAGCTTACACCTCAATCAGCCCCAGCATTTT. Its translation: CASSLHLNQPQHF. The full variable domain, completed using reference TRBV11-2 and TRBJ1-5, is EAGVAQSPRYKIIEKRQSVAFWCNPISGHATLYWYQQILGQGPKLLIQFQNNGVVDDSQLPKDRFSAERLKGVDSTLKIQPAKLEDSAVYLCASSLHLNQPQHFGDGTRLSIL.

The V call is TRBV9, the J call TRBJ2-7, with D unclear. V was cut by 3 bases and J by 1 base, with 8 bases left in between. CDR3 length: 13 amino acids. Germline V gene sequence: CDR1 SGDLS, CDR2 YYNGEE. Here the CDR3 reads CASSEGSSYEQYF. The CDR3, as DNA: TGTGCCAGCAGCGAGGGCAGTTCCTACGAGCAGTACTTC.

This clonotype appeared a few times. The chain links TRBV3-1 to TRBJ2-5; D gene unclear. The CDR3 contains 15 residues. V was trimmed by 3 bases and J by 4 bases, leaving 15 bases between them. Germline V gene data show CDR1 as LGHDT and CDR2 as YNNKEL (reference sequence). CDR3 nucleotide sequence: TGTGCCAGCAGCCAGTCCATTGGGTTGCGAGAGACCCAGTACTTC. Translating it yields CASSQSIGLRETQYF.